The subject of this entry is one T cell receptor (beta chain). The sample comes from a study of blood T cell repertoires in COVID-19. Study-wide background: Researchers got acute and convalescent COVID-19 samples from the United States, Italy and Spain. T cells, B-cell-depleted T cells, or PBMCs provided the cDNA or gDNA that served as material.

Per the original methods: Reference gene primer amplification gave estimated nucleated cell counts. Measured with immunoSEQ multiplex PCR; TCRdb has only the in-frame clones, and not every one. V and J calls and clone size follow that table, whereas D and trimming were derived from the DNA. The sample yields fewer than 250,000 clones, less than 90% seen once. This CDR3 region has 17 residues. Germline V gene data show CDR1 as SGHTA and CDR2 as FQGTGA. J was trimmed by 5 bases and V by 1 base; bases with no gene match: 8. This sequence originates from a man aged 35-49 years with acute or convalescent COVID-19. The sequenced sample was peripheral blood. The gene calls are TRBV7-3 and TRBJ2-3; TRBD2 matches at 11 bases. The CDR3 DNA is TGTGCCAGCAGCTTAAATCCCCTAGCGGGAGGTGTAGATACGCAGTATTTT. Residues: CASSLNPLAGGVDTQYF.